The entry below gives a single T cell receptor (beta chain) sequence along with its context. The data originate from a study of blood T cell repertoires in COVID-19. This table comes from immunoSEQ multiplex PCR, and its TCRdb copy is limited to in-frame clones, with some not included. The sample holds about 160,000 clones; 80% are singletons and the top ten take under 7%. The V gene end was trimmed by 4 bases and the J gene end by 3 bases; junction bases not matched to a gene: 10. Germline V lookup: CDR1 LGHDT, CDR2 YNNKEL (reference sequence). CDR3 size: 17 residues. The sample consisted of PBMCs or T cells enriched from blood (not recorded which). The V gene is TRBV3-1 (or the pseudogene TRBV3-2), the J gene TRBJ2-2; 8 bases map to TRBD1. The sequence was obtained from a man between 40 and 49 years old who had recovered from COVID-19. CDR3 sequence reads: CASSPFIGTGDTGELFF. The CDR3 nucleotides are TGTGCCAGCAGCCCTTTCATAGGGACAGGAGACACCGGGGAGCTGTTTTTT.